Described below is a single TCR beta chain sequence and its context. It has no known antigen specificity. No much larger clonotype is one base removed from it; base qualities were not supplied. These data originate in a study of shared T cell receptors in the human thymus (dated by TCRdb to about 2021). Broadly, across the study: The study examined how self-reactive, shared T-cell receptor alpha chains are generated in the human thymus.

Receptor libraries were prepared by the immunoSEQ multiplex PCR assay. Not all clones reach the TCRdb copy of this immuneACCESS table, which keeps in-frame sequences only. Checked studies attribute under half of the gap to unresolved V genes and leave the rest unexplained. In this sample the table shows about 710,000 clones, more than 75% of which occur a single time. The biggest ten clones account for more than 0.009% of the sample. The data were also submitted as part of a second study, on human thymus T cells. From that second study: Donors were immunologically healthy infants undergoing open corrective cardiac surgery for congenital heart defects in Finland. Thymus tissue was obtained as surgical resects removed during corrective cardiac surgery. Usage of V and J gene segments appeared to be biased in both the thymic and the peripheral blood repertoires. The related research reported highly overlapping thymic TCR repertoires among unrelated individuals. The study characterized TCR alpha and beta repertoires from seven to nine infant thymus samples and a few related peripheral blood samples. The cohort included several male and a couple of female infants, with donor ages spanning 7 to 244 days. Thymocytes were released mechanically from tissue and stored at -70 °C as pellets of 10-30 million cells. A QIAsymphony instrument was used to extract genomic DNA from the frozen cell pellets. Using the immunoSEQ multiplex PCR assay, the TCRB and TCRAD loci were amplified from a standardized quantity of quality-controlled genomic DNA. Amplicons spanned the V(D)J region at a length sufficient to cover the CDR3 and identify V and J genes. Amplicon sequencing was performed on an Illumina platform through the commercial immunoSEQ service. Primer bias and sequencing errors were corrected using previously described methods, and TCRAD and TCRB definitions followed the IMGT database. The repertoires were analysed using immunoSEQ Analyzer 3.0 and VDJTools for basic statistics, V/J segment usage, diversity estimates, rarefaction and pairwise overlap. Chao1, ChaoE, Efron-Thisted, Shannon and inverse Simpson indices were used to estimate diversity, which was also estimated on datasets down-sampled to the smallest sample. Repertoire overlap was determined by strict matching of CDR3 nucleotide sequence, V gene and J gene, and Jaccard-based multidimensional scaling clustering was applied. On average, around 810,000 unique TCRB clonotypes were obtained from thymus samples, compared with around 78,000 from blood samples.

The clonotype was recovered from a boy in the first two years of life with a congenital heart defect. Donor details come from another sample of the same person, matched by shared clones. The sample comprised thymocytes.

The CDR3 is CASSPRGGEDYGYTF. Here is the DNA: TGTGCCAGCAGCCCAAGGGGGGGAGAGGACTATGGCTACACCTTC. The chain uses TRBV7-8 and TRBJ1-2, and the D gene may be TRBD1, 6 bases matching. The germline V gene gives CDR1 as SGHVS and CDR2 as FQNEAQ. The CDR3 runs 15 residues from the cysteine to the phenylalanine. Kept here is only the CDR3 DNA, which spans 45 bases and is read in frame from base 1. The junction carries 16 bases between V and J, which are trimmed by 5 bases and 3 bases respectively.